The 20 T cell receptor beta chains presented below share a single source sample, sequenced in a study of vaccination and CD4 T cells after COVID-19. The Oncomine TCR Beta short-read assay was what sequenced the DNA obtained from cultured CD4+ T cells. TCRdb processed the PCR reads anew with MiXCR; each CDR3 protein has one entry. The sample has under 20,000 distinct CDR3 sequences; under 60% are singletons. Specified treatment: roughly ten-day PBMC culture with coronavirus spike peptide pools or control peptides (ViraFEST assay). What these receptors recognize is not known. The specimen comprised CD4+ T cells from blood, cultured in vitro, sampled after SARS-CoV-2 vaccination. Source of these receptors: a human donor who had recovered from COVID-19.

This clonotype was found a few times. The chain is built from TRBV6-5 and TRBJ2-7; possible D gene TRBD1, 6 bases. CDR3 length equals 14 residues. Germline V gives CDR1 MNHEY, CDR2 SVGAGI. V was clipped by 2 bases and J by 5 bases, with 13 bases between them. This CDR3 is CASSYGQGSNEQYF. CDR3 DNA: TGTGCCAGCAGTTACGGTCAGGGGAGTAACGAGCAGTACTTC.

This chain connects TRBV5-5 to TRBJ1-5; 7 nucleotides line up with TRBD1. Trimming at V came to 1 base and at J to 1 base, leaving 11 bases not matched to a gene. In germline, CDR1 is SGHKS, CDR2 YYEKEE (reference sequence). This CDR3 has 18 amino acids. CDR3 in amino acids: CASSLLDRVGVSNQPQHF. The CDR3 DNA is TGTGCCAGCAGCTTGCTCGACAGGGTTGGTGTGAGCAATCAGCCCCAGCATTTT.

The sample holds a few counts of this clonotype. This chain connects TRBV6-2 or TRBV6-3 to TRBJ2-2; TRBD1 might be the D (6 bases). CDR3 length: 14 residues. The germline V gene has CDR1 MNHEY and CDR2 SVGEGT. V lost 6 bases, J lost 6 bases, and 14 bases lay in between. The CDR3 region has the DNA TGTGCCAGCAGGGGTCAAAACAGGGCCGGGGAGCTGTTTTTT. Amino acid sequence: CASRGQNRAGELFF.

The V gene is TRBV6-5, the J gene TRBJ1-1; D remains unclear. The germline V and J ends were trimmed by 3 bases and 1 base, with 12 bases remaining between them. Germline CDR1 is MNHEY and CDR2 is SVGAGI. The CDR3 has 15 amino acids. The CDR3 here is CASSYFRRPNTEAFF. In nucleotides, the CDR3 is TGTGCCAGCAGTTATTTCCGGCGCCCGAACACTGAAGCTTTCTTT.

The V and J genes are TRBV28 and TRBJ1-5; possible D gene TRBD1, 6 bases. Trimming removed 10 bases from V and 2 bases from J, with 15 bases in between. In germline, CDR1 is MDHEN, CDR2 SYDVKM. This CDR3 comprises 14 residues. The CDR3 DNA sequence: TGTGCCACGAACGGGGGCGGGGGCAATCAGCCCCAGCATTTT. Translation gives CATNGGGGNQPQHF.

J is TRBJ2-7 and V is TRBV6-2 or TRBV6-3, with D hard to call. V was cut by 7 bases and J by 6 bases, with 19 bases left in between. CDR1 and CDR2 (germline): MNHEY, SVGEGT. CDR3 size: 14 residues. The DNA of the CDR3 is TGTGCCAGCACCAAACCCGGGCTCCGGACCGAGCAGTACTTC. This encodes CASTKPGLRTEQYF.

The genes are TRBV15 and TRBJ2-6, with D tentatively TRBD1 (5 bases). CDR3 length equals 19 residues. V was trimmed by 0 bases and J by 3 bases, leaving 18 bases between them. Germline CDR1 reads LNHNV; CDR2 reads YYDKDF (reference sequence). The CDR3 DNA reads as TGTGCCACCAGCAGAGATGCGGCCAGGGTCCTAGATGGGGCCAACGTCCTGACTTTC. It is translated as CATSRDAARVLDGANVLTF.

This sequence joins TRBV3-1 and TRBJ2-5, with 8 positions matching TRBD2. CDR1 LGHDT and CDR2 YNNKEL come from the germline V gene (reference sequence). V was pared by 4 bases and J by 0 bases, with 1 base of the junction left unmatched. The CDR3 is made up of 14 amino acids. The CDR3 DNA is TGTGCCAGCAGCCGTAGCGGGAACCAAGAGACCCAGTACTTC. It yields the protein CASSRSGNQETQYF.

Only a few counts were recorded for this clonotype. The chain employs TRBV7-2 and TRBJ1-2, with TRBD1 as a possible D gene (5 bases). Trimming left V 5 bases short and J 6 bases short, with 13 bases between. CDR1 and CDR2 (germline): SGHTA, FQGNSA. CDR3 length: 13 residues. This CDR3 reads CASSPTDRDGYTF. CDR3 nucleotide sequence: TGTGCCAGCAGCCCAACCGACAGAGATGGCTACACCTTC.

The chain recombines TRBV20-1 with TRBJ1-3, with D perhaps TRBD1 (6 bases). CDR3 length: 14 amino acids. The V and J ends lost 6 bases and 0 bases respectively, with 12 bases between them. Germline V gives CDR1 DFQATT, CDR2 SNEGSKA (reference sequence). The CDR3 spells CSAPDRSSGNTIYF. CDR3 nucleotides: TGCAGTGCCCCCGACAGGAGCTCTGGAAACACCATATATTTT.

The chain carries TRBV28 and TRBJ2-3; D uncertain. CDR3 length equals 12 residues. Germline V gene data show CDR1 as MDHEN and CDR2 as SYDVKM. V lost 3 bases and J 8 bases, leaving 9 bases between the germline ends. CDR3 nucleotide sequence: TGTGCCAGCAGTTTCCGGTTTGGTACGCAGTATTTT. It encodes CASSFRFGTQYF. The full variable domain, with the rest looked up from reference TRBV28 and TRBJ2-3, is DVKVTQSSRYLVKRTGEKVFLECVQDMDHENMFWYRQDPGLGLRLIYFSYDVKMKEKGDIPEGYSVSREKKERFSLILESASTNQTSMYLCASSFRFGTQYFGPGTRLTVL.

The V gene is TRBV24-1, the J gene TRBJ2-5; D is perhaps TRBD2 (5 bases). V lost 2 bases, J lost 5 bases, and 8 bases lay in between. This CDR3 spans 13 amino acids. Germline lookup yields CDR1 KGHDR and CDR2 SFDVKD. CDR3 DNA: TGTGCCACCAGTGATTCTAGCTATGAGACCCAGTACTTC. It specifies CATSDSSYETQYF.

V and J are TRBV7-2 and TRBJ2-1; the D gene is possibly TRBD1 (5 bases). Germline V CDR1 and CDR2: SGHTA, FQGNSA. With 5 bases removed from V and 5 bases from J, the gap between germline ends came to 13 bases. This CDR3 spans 14 amino acids. CDR3 DNA: TGTGCCAGCAGCCTTAGGGGCAGACACAATGAGCAGTTCTTC. This sequence encodes CASSLRGRHNEQFF.

The genes are TRBV18 and TRBJ1-1; unclear D gene. Germline V CDR1 and CDR2: KGHSH, LQKENI. The germline V and J ends were trimmed by 3 bases and 0 bases, with 5 bases remaining between them. This CDR3 region has 13 residues. Here the CDR3 DNA reads TGTGCCAGCTCACCGACTATGAACACTGAAGCTTTCTTT. Residues: CASSPTMNTEAFF. The full variable domain, completed using reference TRBV18 and TRBJ1-1, is NAGVMQNPRHLVRRRGQEARLRCSPMKGHSHVYWYRQLPEEGLKFMVYLQKENIIDESGMPKERFSAEFPKEGPSILRIQQVVRGDSAAYFCASSPTMNTEAFFGQGTRLTVV.

The CDR3 DNA reads as TGTGCCACCAGCTCCCTGAGTGGGGAGGATGAGCAGTTCTTC. This codes for CATSSLSGEDEQFF. The rearrangement joins TRBV15 to TRBJ2-1; tentatively, D is TRBD2 (6 bases). The CDR3 is 14 amino acids. V gave up 5 bases and J gave up 8 bases, with 16 bases separating them. The germline V gene has CDR1 LNHNV and CDR2 YYDKDF (reference sequence).

This chain connects TRBV4-1 to TRBJ1-5; unclear D gene. Germline V gene data show CDR1 as MGHRA and CDR2 as YSYEKL. The CDR3 covers 16 residues. V dropped 5 bases and J dropped 3 bases, with 17 bases sitting between them. CDR3 amino acids: CASSSSTSGLNQPQHF. The CDR3 DNA follows: TGCGCCAGCAGCTCTAGCACCTCGGGTCTCAATCAGCCCCAGCATTTT.

V is TRBV11-3 and J is TRBJ2-5; the match to TRBD1 covers 9 bases. The germline gives CDR1 SGHNT, CDR2 YENEEA. The CDR3 extends over 14 amino acids. Losses at the gene ends were 5 bases for V and 3 bases for J; bases not matched to a gene: 4. CDR3 region: CASSGDRVKETQYF. CDR3 sequence (DNA): TGTGCCAGCAGCGGGGACAGGGTGAAAGAGACCCAGTACTTC. Combining the CDR3 with reference TRBV11-3 and TRBJ2-5 gives the whole variable domain EAGVVQSPRYKIIEKKQPVAFWCNPISGHNTLYWYLQNLGQGPELLIRYENEEAVDDSQLPKDRFSAERLKGVDSTLKIQPAELGDSAVYLCASSGDRVKETQYFGPGTRLLVL.

This clonotype came up a few times. The J gene is TRBJ2-3, the V gene TRBV20-1, with 8 bases matching TRBD2. Germline V CDR1 and CDR2: DFQATT, SNEGSKA (reference sequence). CDR3 length: 14 amino acids. The trim removed 3 bases at V and 4 bases at J, leaving 6 bases unmatched. The CDR3 spells CSARWGLGPDTQYF. The CDR3 coding sequence is TGCAGTGCTAGGTGGGGACTAGGACCAGATACGCAGTATTTT.

The V call is TRBV7-9, the J call TRBJ1-2, with D perhaps TRBD1 (5 bases). V was clipped by 6 bases and J by 0 bases, with 17 bases between them. CDR1 SEHNR and CDR2 FQNEAQ come from the germline V gene (reference sequence). The CDR3 spans 16 residues. This CDR3 is CASRSGGKQANYGYTF. The DNA of the CDR3 is TGTGCCAGCAGATCTGGGGGAAAGCAAGCTAACTATGGCTACACCTTC.

The J gene is TRBJ1-2, the V gene TRBV11-3, with 7 bases matching TRBD1. Per germline, CDR1 SGHNT and CDR2 YENEEA. This CDR3 has 14 residues. With V trimmed by 5 bases and J by 3 bases, 6 bases remained unmatched. The CDR3 protein is CASSRRGGDYGYTF. CDR3 sequence (DNA): TGTGCCAGCAGCCGAAGAGGGGGCGACTATGGCTACACCTTC.